The TCR beta chain under discussion was sequenced for a study of cytomegalovirus exposure and HLA in healthy donors. Whole-study context: Around 180 million T cells yielded around 120 million unique TCR beta sequences in earlier analysis.

With 60 Vbeta and 13 Jbeta primers, the PCR was carried out. Per the original data handling: The authors later counted 70 million to 85 million unique TCR beta chains, around 9.9 million of them shared. Clones were read by immunoSEQ multiplex PCR, and TCRdb kept only the in-frame ones, dropping some. The DNA gave D and trimming, while V, J and clone size come from that table. This sample's clone table lists roughly 190,000 clones. This CDR3 has 16 residues. CDR1 and CDR2 from the germline V gene are KGHSH and LQKENI. Unmatched junction bases numbered 10, after V lost 3 bases and J lost 3 bases. This clonotype was obtained from a man younger than 40 in good health and CMV-seronegative. The sequenced sample was PBMCs. The J gene is TRBJ2-7, the V gene TRBV18, with 8 bases that match TRBD2. The CDR3 sequence is CASSPVGGGVSYEQYF. The CDR3 region has the DNA TGTGCCAGCTCACCCGTCGGGGGGGGAGTAAGCTACGAGCAGTACTTC.